One sample yielded the 31 T cell receptor beta chains listed below, sequenced in a study of T cells expressing NK-cell markers. From its re-call of the 5' RACE reads, TCRdb lists each CDR3 protein once, without DNA. Its listing shows approximately 550,000 distinct CDR3 sequences. The sample taken for sequencing was blood T cells: a sorted CD56 or NKG2C T cell subset, CD4+ or CD8+ T cells, or bulk PBMC T cells (not recorded which). The receptors shown here come from a young man in good health.

The V and J genes are TRBV9 and TRBJ1-5; as DNA is missing, the TRBD1 call by TCRdb cannot be tested. Germline V gene lookup returns CDR1 SGDLS and CDR2 YYNGEE. The CDR3 consists of 14 residues. The CDR3 sequence: CASSPGHFNQPQHF.

The V and J genes are TRBV29-1 and TRBJ2-5; without DNA, the TCRdb call of TRBD2 cannot be checked. The CDR3 consists of 15 residues. Germline CDR1 is SQVTM and CDR2 is ANQGSEA. The CDR3: CSVEGIEGNQETQYF.

The V call is TRBV7-2, the J call TRBJ1-2. This CDR3 is built from 13 residues. Per the germline V gene, CDR1 is SGHTA and CDR2 is FQGNSA. The CDR3 sequence is CASSLEGLSGYTF.

The chain links TRBV7-9 to TRBJ2-3; TCRdb calls TRBD1, which cannot be checked without DNA. Germline V gives CDR1 SEHNR, CDR2 FQNEAQ (reference sequence). The CDR3 loop spans 14 amino acids. CDR3 loop: CASSLPGHTDTQYF.

The CDR3 spells CASSPGQGVQETQYF. This chain links TRBV7-7 with TRBJ2-5; there is no DNA to check the TCRdb D call of TRBD1. Looked up from germline, CDR1 is SSHAT and CDR2 is FNYEAQ (reference sequence). The CDR3 runs to 15 residues.

The V call is TRBV12-3 or TRBV12-4, the J call TRBJ1-4; as DNA is missing, the TRBD1 call by TCRdb cannot be tested. The length of the CDR3 is 13 residues. The CDR3 sequence: CASALRGNEKLFF.

The rearrangement joins TRBV5-1 to TRBJ1-1; as DNA is missing, the TRBD1 call by TCRdb cannot be tested. The germline CDR1 and CDR2 sequences are SGHRS and YFSETQ. CDR3 length: 13 residues. The CDR3 loop reads CASSLLGQTEAFF. The entire variable domain, with the rest obtained from reference TRBV5-1 and TRBJ1-1, is as follows: KAGVTQTPRYLIKTRGQQVTLSCSPISGHRSVSWYQQTPGQGLQFLFEYFSETQRNKGNFPGRFSGRQFSNSRSEMNVSTLELGDSALYLCASSLLGQTEAFFGQGTRLTVV.

The genes are TRBV6-5 and TRBJ2-3; lacking DNA, the TRBD1 call made by TCRdb goes unchecked. Germline values: CDR1 MNHEY, CDR2 SVGAGI. The CDR3 totals 17 residues. The CDR3 region is CASSYLGQGARTDTQYF.

The genes are TRBV5-1 and TRBJ2-1; TCRdb's D call, TRBD2, is unchecked because there is no DNA. Germline loops: CDR1 SGHRS, CDR2 YFSETQ. CDR3 length: 14 residues. This CDR3 reads CASSSRLVGNEQFF.

This chain joins TRBV24-1 and TRBJ1-2; as DNA is missing, the TRBD1 call by TCRdb cannot be tested. Per germline, CDR1 KGHDR and CDR2 SFDVKD. The CDR3 is 13 residues long. This chain's CDR3 is CATSDWGQNGYTF.

This chain joins TRBV9 and TRBJ2-1; TCRdb's D call, TRBD2, is unchecked because there is no DNA. The CDR3 covers 11 residues. Germline lookup yields CDR1 SGDLS and CDR2 YYNGEE. The CDR3 loop is CASSHGSLLFF.

The chain employs TRBV15 and TRBJ2-2; TCRdb returns TRBD2, unconfirmable since there is no DNA. This CDR3 has 15 residues. Germline V gene lookup returns CDR1 LNHNV and CDR2 YYDKDF (reference sequence). The CDR3 here is CATGRREAGTGELFF. The full variable domain, completed using reference TRBV15 and TRBJ2-2, is DAMVIQNPRYQVTQFGKPVTLSCSQTLNHNVMYWYQQKSSQAPKLLFHYYDKDFNNEADTPDNFQSRRPNTSFCFLDIRSPGLGDTAMYLCATGRREAGTGELFFGEGSRLTVL.

The V gene is TRBV20-1, the J gene TRBJ1-6. There are 17 residues in the CDR3. The germline V gene encodes CDR1 DFQATT and CDR2 SNEGSKA (reference sequence). CDR3 residues: CSARDGSRGADNSPLHF.

The V gene is TRBV3-1, the J gene TRBJ2-1. CDR3 size: 15 residues. Germline CDR1 is LGHDT and CDR2 is YNNKEL (reference sequence). The CDR3 protein is CASSDGASSYNEQFF.

The chain has TRBV4-2 and TRBJ2-5; TCRdb's D gene call, TRBD2, goes unchecked for lack of DNA. The CDR3 totals 14 residues. Germline-derived CDR1 and CDR2 are LGHNA and YNFKEQ. The CDR3 protein is CASSREEGVETQYF.

The gene calls are TRBV20-1 and TRBJ2-1; TCRdb selects TRBD1, and the lack of DNA leaves this call unchecked. Looked up from germline, CDR1 is DFQATT and CDR2 is SNEGSKA (reference sequence). The CDR3 consists of 14 residues. The CDR3: CSARGGGTRAGQFF.

This chain uses TRBV11-2 with TRBJ2-5; the D call of TRBD2 rests on TCRdb alone, since no DNA is present to check it. The CDR3 consists of 17 residues. Germline-derived CDR1 and CDR2 are SGHAT and FQNNGV. The CDR3 loop reads CASSLDLLAGHQETQYF.

The chain employs TRBV5-1 and TRBJ2-3; TCRdb selects TRBD1, and the lack of DNA leaves this call unchecked. The CDR3 spans 17 residues. Germline CDR1 is SGHRS and CDR2 is YFSETQ. The CDR3: CASSTGTGGKYGDTQYF. The full variable domain, in which reference TRBV5-1 and TRBJ2-3 provide the parts outside the CDR3, is KAGVTQTPRYLIKTRGQQVTLSCSPISGHRSVSWYQQTPGQGLQFLFEYFSETQRNKGNFPGRFSGRQFSNSRSEMNVSTLELGDSALYLCASSTGTGGKYGDTQYFGPGTRLTVL.

The rearrangement links TRBV29-1 to TRBJ2-1; with no DNA, the TCRdb D assignment of TRBD2 cannot be verified. CDR1 is SQVTM and CDR2 is ANQGSEA in the germline V gene. CDR3 length: 15 amino acids. This CDR3 is CSVEGSSVAYNEQFF.

This chain links TRBV7-6 with TRBJ2-7; TCRdb selects TRBD1, and the lack of DNA leaves this call unchecked. Germline CDR1 and CDR2: SGHVS and FNYEAQ. The CDR3 loop spans 15 amino acids. This CDR3 is CASSLGQGAVGEQYF.

The rearrangement links TRBV5-1 to TRBJ2-4; TCRdb picks TRBD1, but there is no DNA to check that call. The CDR3 runs to 18 residues. Germline CDR1 SGHRS, CDR2 YFSETQ. CDR3 in amino acids: CASSLEGPGAVAKNIQYF.

This chain connects TRBV6-6 to TRBJ2-1; TCRdb proposes TRBD2, but this gene call is untestable without DNA. The CDR3 is 12 amino acids. The germline V gene encodes CDR1 MNHNY and CDR2 SVGAGI (reference sequence). CDR3 in amino acids: CASSYSLAEQFF.

V gene TRBV20-1 combines with J gene TRBJ2-1; TCRdb designates TRBD1, a call that cannot be tested without DNA. The CDR3 runs to 18 residues. Germline CDR1 and CDR2: DFQATT and SNEGSKA (reference sequence). CDR3 loop: CSAPLLRDREFDYNEQFF.

The V call is TRBV5-1, the J call TRBJ2-1; TCRdb outputs TRBD1, but without DNA this stays unchecked. Looked up from germline, CDR1 is SGHRS and CDR2 is YFSETQ. The CDR3 is 15 amino acids. Here the CDR3 reads CASSLGWTDYNEQFF.

This sequence joins TRBV10-3 and TRBJ2-1. Germline V gene sequence: CDR1 ENHRY, CDR2 SYGVKD. There are 14 residues in the CDR3. The CDR3 sequence is CAIGLANIYNEQFF.

The V and J genes are TRBV4-3 and TRBJ1-3. Looked up from germline, CDR1 is LGHNA and CDR2 is YSLEER. The CDR3 runs to 14 residues. The CDR3 spells CASSTADSGNTIYF.

The chain has TRBV28 and TRBJ2-5; the D gene TCRdb calls, TRBD2, cannot be checked with no DNA. This CDR3 is built from 16 residues. The V gene's germline CDR1 is MDHEN and CDR2 SYDVKM. The CDR3 sequence: CASSPRLAGVRETQYF.

The V call is TRBV6-1, the J call TRBJ1-1; TCRdb names TRBD1, which stays unverified in the absence of DNA. This CDR3 region has 15 residues. Germline loops: CDR1 MNHNS, CDR2 SASEGT. The CDR3 sequence: CASSEVQGGQTEAFF.

The chain recombines TRBV5-1 with TRBJ2-3; the TCRdb D gene call, TRBD2, has no DNA to confirm it. This CDR3 is built from 16 residues. Germline assignment: CDR1 SGHRS and CDR2 YFSETQ. CDR3 sequence reads: CASSYRSGRGADTQYF.

This chain joins TRBV7-2 and TRBJ2-1; without DNA, the TCRdb call of TRBD1 cannot be checked. CDR1 is SGHTA and CDR2 is FQGNSA in the germline V gene. The CDR3 totals 13 residues. The CDR3 sequence is CASNPEGAYEQFF.

This chain links TRBV12-3 or TRBV12-4 with TRBJ1-3. The CDR3 extends over 14 amino acids. This chain's CDR3 is CASRDRRTGNTIYF.